Reported below is one T cell receptor (beta chain). Its antigen is unknown. No much larger clone is present one base from it, and per-base qualities are unavailable. These data belong to a study of blood T cell repertoires in COVID-19 (dated by TCRdb to the early 2020s). Regarding the complete study: The collaborator samples originated in the United States, Italy and Spain and spanned the acute and convalescent phases of COVID-19. The material from the prospective study consisted of cDNA or gDNA derived from T cells, B-cell-depleted T cells, or PBMCs. Subjects who had been exposed to COVID-19, were actively infected with it, or had recovered from it provided the deeply sampled blood TCRbeta repertoires that made up the dataset. The repertoires were released in a freely available public database intended as a resource for research on the immune response to SARS-CoV-2. The samples were drawn from the first 160 participants of the ongoing ImmuneRACE study and from 950 to 1,500 subjects provided by 6 global collaborators. Sample metadata almost always included a de-identified subject ID, COVID-19 status, age in years and sex. Where available, HLA class I and class II types were taken from metadata supplied by the sample provider and were not determined by assay-based typing.

Its CDR3 holds 13 amino acids, cysteine through phenylalanine. Here the CDR3 DNA is all that survives: 39 bases in frame from base 1. CDR1 and CDR2 were assigned from the germline V gene as MNHEY and SVGAGI. Trimmed from V: 7 bases; trimmed from J: 7 bases; junction bases lacking a gene match: 4. The collaborating institutions used their own protocols to collect whole blood in K2EDTA tubes. Collaborator samples were shipped for TCRbeta analysis as frozen whole blood, isolated PBMCs, or DNA extracted from either sample type. TCRbeta CDR3 regions were amplified from genomic DNA by means of the immunoSEQ Assay, a bias-controlled multiplex PCR. Under the source paper's analysis protocol: Within the assay, amplification of reference gene primers was used to estimate how many nucleated cells each sample contained. To quantify the absolute abundance of each unique TCRbeta CDR3 rearrangement, sequence reads were collapsed and filtered. For each sample, productive Simpson clonality was calculated by taking the square root of Simpson's diversity index across productive rearrangements. TCRdb limited this immuneACCESS table to in-frame rearrangements with V and J called. A share of clones is missing; checked studies link under half to unresolved V genes, and the rest is unexplained. V and J calls and clone size are given by that table; D and trimming were obtained from the DNA. The sample table holds around 200,000 clones, of which about 90% were seen once. Around 1.7% of the sample lies in the top ten.

What the study reported, not specific to this receptor: Clinical and demographic metadata were provided uncurated, with the amount varying by source and participant.

The TCR was taken from a man aged 18 to 30 with active or convalescent COVID-19. Specimen: peripheral blood. The receptor chain draws on TRBV6-5 and TRBJ1-5, and 10 junctional nucleotides match TRBD1. The DNA sequence reads TGTGCCAGCACACGGGACAGGGGCCAGCCCCAGCATTTT. Translation gives CASTRDRGQPQHF.